A single sample gave rise to the 5 T cell receptor beta chains below, sequenced in a study of blood T cell repertoires in COVID-19. Data came from immunoSEQ multiplex PCR; TCRdb stores just in-frame clones and leaves some out. The table records fewer than 200,000 clones, around 83% of them present only once. The sample taken for sequencing was peripheral blood. These receptors were taken from a human donor in a cohort sampled during active COVID-19.

The table lists this clone with a count of one. V is TRBV2 and J is TRBJ1-6; tentatively, D is TRBD1 (5 bases). The CDR3 is made up of 14 amino acids. Germline-derived CDR1 and CDR2 are SNHLY and FYNNEI. With 5 bases removed from V and 2 bases from J, the gap between germline ends came to 7 bases. In DNA form, the CDR3 reads TGTGCCAGCAGTCCAGGGACCTATAATTCACCCCTCCACTTT. Translation gives CASSPGTYNSPLHF.

This chain joins TRBV9 and TRBJ2-7, with TRBD1 as a possible D gene (6 bases). CDR3 length equals 15 residues. Per the germline V gene, CDR1 is SGDLS and CDR2 is YYNGEE. V shed 4 bases and J shed 0 bases, with 14 bases lying between them. CDR3 sequence: CASSLRGHNSYEQYF. CDR3 DNA sequence: TGTGCCAGCAGCCTCCGGGGACACAACTCCTACGAGCAGTACTTC.

This clone came up a few times. The chain joins TRBV27 to TRBJ2-7; weak D call: TRBD2 (7 bases). V lost 2 bases to trimming and J lost 0 bases, with 11 bases between them. Germline loops: CDR1 MNHEY, CDR2 SMNVEV (reference sequence). This CDR3 contains 15 residues. DNA for the CDR3: TGTGCCAGCAGTTTAATGAGGGGGGGCTCCTACGAGCAGTACTTC. This sequence encodes CASSLMRGGSYEQYF.

The rearrangement links TRBV6-5 to TRBJ1-5; D may be TRBD1 (5 bases). The CDR3 is 15 residues long. Trimming took 0 bases from V and 3 from J, leaving 9 bases between them. Germline CDR1 is MNHEY and CDR2 is SVGAGI. CDR3 protein: CASSYSQGPNQPQHF. The CDR3 nucleotides are TGTGCCAGCAGTTACTCTCAGGGTCCCAATCAGCCCCAGCATTTT.

The chain is built from TRBV6-2 or TRBV6-3 and TRBJ1-3, with 8 bases fitting TRBD1. Trimming removed 6 bases from V and 0 bases from J; junction bases left unmatched: 19. This CDR3 region has 20 residues. The germline V gene has CDR1 MNHEY and CDR2 SVGEGT. CDR3: CASSPFGFSGTGDSGNTIYF. CDR3 DNA sequence: TGTGCCAGCAGCCCGTTCGGCTTTTCCGGGACAGGCGACTCTGGAAACACCATATATTTT.